These T cell receptor beta chains were read from a single sample in a study of shared clonotypes between healthy human individuals. Sequencing used immunoSEQ multiplex PCR; TCRdb keeps in-frame clones, though not all of them. The repertoire holds about a million clones, with roughly 80% as singletons. The material sequenced was memory CD4+ T cells sorted from blood. These TCRs come from a man aged 18 to 30 in good health. CDR3s include the opening cysteine and the closing phenylalanine or tryptophan. The order of the fields is CDR3 length, D gene, V gene, clone size, J gene, CDR3 protein, CDR3 DNA. D genes are given only for firm matches. Size values are once, few and many counts, or a class for expanded clones, and some rows have none.

len: 16; d_gene: TRBD1; v_gene: TRBV28; abundance: once; j_gene: TRBJ1-3; CDR3aa: CASSAGTGGYGNTIYF; CDR3nt: TGTGCCAGCAGTGCCGGGACAGGGGGCTATGGAAACACCATATATTTT
len: 14; d_gene: TRBD2; v_gene: TRBV7-6; abundance: -; j_gene: TRBJ2-3; CDR3aa: CASSASGGIDTQYF; CDR3nt: TGTGCCAGCAGCGCCAGCGGGGGAATAGATACGCAGTATTTT
len: 12; d_gene: -; v_gene: TRBV28; abundance: -; j_gene: TRBJ1-2; CDR3aa: CASSWTAYGYTF; CDR3nt: TGTGCCAGCAGTTGGACGGCTTATGGCTACACCTTC
len: 14; d_gene: -; v_gene: TRBV5-4; abundance: -; j_gene: TRBJ1-5; CDR3aa: CASSFGGSNQPQHF; CDR3nt: TGTGCCAGCAGCTTCGGAGGGTCCAATCAGCCCCAGCATTTT
len: 13; d_gene: -; v_gene: TRBV30; abundance: many; j_gene: TRBJ2-3; CDR3aa: CAWSRPGTDTQYF; CDR3nt: TGTGCCTGGAGTCGACCCGGCACAGATACGCAGTATTTT
len: 14; d_gene: -; v_gene: TRBV27; abundance: -; j_gene: TRBJ1-2; CDR3aa: CASSLQGGGYGYTF; CDR3nt: TGTGCCAGCAGTTTACAAGGAGGGGGCTATGGCTACACCTTC
len: 14; d_gene: -; v_gene: TRBV2; abundance: -; j_gene: TRBJ1-6; CDR3aa: CASSEISYNSPLHF; CDR3nt: TGTGCCAGCAGTGAAATCTCCTATAATTCACCCCTCCACTTT
len: 15; d_gene: -; v_gene: TRBV5-4; abundance: -; j_gene: TRBJ1-6; CDR3aa: CASSLGGVYNSPLHF; CDR3nt: TGTGCCAGCAGCTTGGGTGGGGTCTATAATTCACCCCTCCACTTT
len: 13; d_gene: -; v_gene: TRBV19; abundance: -; j_gene: TRBJ2-3; CDR3aa: CATMGGHTDTQYF; CDR3nt: TGTGCCACCATGGGTGGGCATACAGATACGCAGTATTTT
len: 12; d_gene: -; v_gene: TRBV5-6; abundance: -; j_gene: TRBJ2-7; CDR3aa: CASSLSRAEQYF; CDR3nt: TGTGCCAGCAGCTTATCCAGGGCCGAGCAGTACTTC
len: 13; d_gene: -; v_gene: TRBV7-2; abundance: few; j_gene: TRBJ2-7; CDR3aa: CASSLNSGDEQYF; CDR3nt: TGTGCCAGCAGCTTAAACAGTGGCGACGAGCAGTACTTC
len: 14; d_gene: -; v_gene: TRBV19; abundance: -; j_gene: TRBJ2-2; CDR3aa: CASRSQGLTGELFF; CDR3nt: TGTGCCAGTAGAAGTCAGGGACTCACCGGGGAGCTGTTTTTT
len: 12; d_gene: -; v_gene: TRBV30; abundance: -; j_gene: TRBJ2-7; CDR3aa: CAWSVQSYEQYF; CDR3nt: TGTGCCTGGAGTGTACAGAGCTACGAGCAGTACTTC
len: 13; d_gene: TRBD1; v_gene: TRBV10-1; abundance: -; j_gene: TRBJ2-3; CDR3aa: CATGRGGEDTQYF; CDR3nt: TGCGCCACCGGGCGAGGGGGCGAAGATACGCAGTATTTT
len: 10; d_gene: -; v_gene: TRBV29-1; abundance: -; j_gene: TRBJ2-3; CDR3aa: CSTRSDTQYF; CDR3nt: TGCAGCACCCGTTCGGATACGCAGTATTTT
len: 16; d_gene: TRBD1; v_gene: TRBV18; abundance: once; j_gene: TRBJ1-2; CDR3aa: CASSLTRDRVNYGYTF; CDR3nt: TGTGCCAGCTCGCTTACCCGGGACAGGGTTAACTATGGCTACACCTTC
len: 16; d_gene: TRBD1; v_gene: TRBV28; abundance: -; j_gene: TRBJ2-3; CDR3aa: CASSPPRTGGTDTQYF; CDR3nt: TGTGCCAGCAGCCCTCCGCGGACAGGGGGTACAGATACGCAGTATTTT
len: 16; d_gene: -; v_gene: TRBV9; abundance: few; j_gene: TRBJ2-3; CDR3aa: CASSGEAHASTDTQYF; CDR3nt: TGTGCCAGCAGCGGAGAGGCTCACGCTAGCACAGATACGCAGTATTTT
len: 17; d_gene: -; v_gene: TRBV21-1; abundance: -; j_gene: TRBJ1-2; CDR3aa: CASSKALEGRTNYGYTF; CDR3nt: TGTGCCAGCAGCAAAGCGCTTGAAGGACGGACTAACTATGGCTACACCTTC
len: 13; d_gene: -; v_gene: TRBV5-1; abundance: -; j_gene: TRBJ1-5; CDR3aa: CASSPDGDQPQHF; CDR3nt: TGCGCCAGCAGCCCGGACGGGGATCAGCCCCAGCATTTT
len: 17; d_gene: -; v_gene: TRBV25-1; abundance: -; j_gene: TRBJ2-5; CDR3aa: CASSEGSGPPKKETQYF; CDR3nt: TGTGCCAGCAGTGAAGGGTCAGGGCCTCCGAAAAAAGAGACCCAGTACTTC
len: 14; d_gene: -; v_gene: TRBV5-1; abundance: -; j_gene: TRBJ2-3; CDR3aa: CASSLQGDTDTQYF; CDR3nt: TGCGCCAGCAGCTTGCAAGGAGACACAGATACGCAGTATTTT
len: 14; d_gene: -; v_gene: TRBV30; abundance: -; j_gene: TRBJ2-5; CDR3aa: CAWSVGTYQETQYF; CDR3nt: TGTGCCTGGAGTGTCGGAACATACCAAGAGACCCAGTACTTC
len: 17; d_gene: TRBD1; v_gene: TRBV18; abundance: -; j_gene: TRBJ2-7; CDR3aa: CASSPLLPGTGDHEQYF; CDR3nt: TGTGCCAGCTCCCCCTTGCTCCCCGGGACAGGGGACCACGAGCAGTACTTC
len: 14; d_gene: -; v_gene: TRBV6-1; abundance: -; j_gene: TRBJ1-2; CDR3aa: CASSDRTQNYGYTF; CDR3nt: TGTGCCAGCAGTGATAGGACACAGAACTATGGCTACACCTTC
len: 14; d_gene: TRBD1; v_gene: TRBV11-2; abundance: -; j_gene: TRBJ2-7; CDR3aa: CASSFAADRYEQYF; CDR3nt: TGTGCCAGCAGCTTCGCCGCGGACAGGTACGAGCAGTACTTC
len: 14; d_gene: -; v_gene: TRBV10-3; abundance: -; j_gene: TRBJ1-5; CDR3aa: CAISEGVGNQPQHF; CDR3nt: TGTGCCATCAGTGAGGGAGTCGGGAATCAGCCCCAGCATTTT
len: 12; d_gene: -; v_gene: TRBV7-9; abundance: few; j_gene: TRBJ1-5; CDR3aa: CASSLGGQPQHF; CDR3nt: TGTGCCAGCAGCTTAGGGGGTCAGCCCCAGCATTTT
len: 15; d_gene: -; v_gene: TRBV5-1; abundance: once; j_gene: TRBJ2-3; CDR3aa: CASSFRGTSTDTQYF; CDR3nt: TGCGCCAGCAGCTTTCGAGGGACTAGCACAGATACGCAGTATTTT
len: 11; d_gene: -; v_gene: TRBV6-1; abundance: -; j_gene: TRBJ1-1; CDR3aa: CASSEWIEAFF; CDR3nt: TGTGCCAGCAGTGAATGGATTGAAGCTTTCTTT
len: 15; d_gene: TRBD2; v_gene: TRBV6-5; abundance: -; j_gene: TRBJ2-3; CDR3aa: CASSLAGESTDTQYF; CDR3nt: TGTGCCAGCAGCTTAGCGGGAGAGAGCACAGATACGCAGTATTTT
len: 14; d_gene: TRBD2; v_gene: TRBV5-1; abundance: -; j_gene: TRBJ2-5; CDR3aa: CASSLPSGIKTQYF; CDR3nt: TGCGCCAGCAGCTTGCCTAGCGGGATCAAGACCCAGTACTTC
len: 18; d_gene: TRBD1; v_gene: TRBV30; abundance: -; j_gene: TRBJ2-7; CDR3aa: CACILSSGTGDGSYEQYF; CDR3nt: TGTGCCTGTATCCTAAGCTCCGGGACAGGGGACGGGTCCTACGAGCAGTACTTC
len: 13; d_gene: -; v_gene: TRBV7-8; abundance: -; j_gene: TRBJ2-5; CDR3aa: CASGGTEKETQYF; CDR3nt: TGTGCCTCAGGCGGGACTGAAAAAGAGACCCAGTACTTC
len: 14; d_gene: -; v_gene: TRBV5-1; abundance: -; j_gene: TRBJ2-1; CDR3aa: CASSLVQGANEQFF; CDR3nt: TGCGCCAGCAGCTTGGTACAGGGTGCGAATGAGCAGTTCTTC
len: 14; d_gene: TRBD2; v_gene: TRBV28; abundance: -; j_gene: TRBJ2-7; CDR3aa: CASSYSGDHYEQYF; CDR3nt: TGTGCCAGCAGTTATAGCGGGGATCACTACGAGCAGTACTTC
len: 16; d_gene: TRBD2; v_gene: TRBV10-2; abundance: -; j_gene: TRBJ2-2; CDR3aa: CASSKGTSGLTGELFF; CDR3nt: TGCGCCAGCAGCAAGGGGACTAGCGGGCTCACCGGGGAGCTGTTTTTT
len: 17; d_gene: TRBD2; v_gene: TRBV7-6; abundance: -; j_gene: TRBJ2-3; CDR3aa: CASSPLRDSGRADTQYF; CDR3nt: TGTGCCAGCAGCCCACTACGAGATAGCGGGAGAGCAGATACGCAGTATTTT
len: 17; d_gene: TRBD1; v_gene: TRBV18; abundance: few; j_gene: TRBJ1-4; CDR3aa: CASSPLQGQATNEKLFF; CDR3nt: TGTGCCAGCTCACCACTACAGGGGCAGGCAACTAATGAAAAACTGTTTTTT
len: 13; d_gene: TRBD1; v_gene: TRBV7-2; abundance: once; j_gene: TRBJ2-3; CDR3aa: CASRTGSTDTQYF; CDR3nt: TGTGCCAGCCGGACAGGCAGCACAGATACGCAGTATTTT
len: 12; d_gene: -; v_gene: TRBV28; abundance: few; j_gene: TRBJ1-1; CDR3aa: CASSPTRAEAFF; CDR3nt: TGTGCCAGCAGTCCCACGAGGGCTGAAGCTTTCTTT
len: 14; d_gene: -; v_gene: TRBV2; abundance: once; j_gene: TRBJ1-2; CDR3aa: CASSEEAGVGGYTF; CDR3nt: TGTGCCAGCAGTGAGGAGGCGGGAGTGGGAGGCTACACCTTC
len: 14; d_gene: TRBD1; v_gene: TRBV28; abundance: -; j_gene: TRBJ1-2; CDR3aa: CASSFRGRGLGYTF; CDR3nt: TGTGCCAGCAGTTTTCGGGGCAGGGGGCTTGGCTACACCTTC
len: 13; d_gene: -; v_gene: TRBV28; abundance: -; j_gene: TRBJ2-7; CDR3aa: CATSRGDLYEQYF; CDR3nt: TGTGCCACCTCAAGGGGGGATCTCTACGAGCAGTACTTC
len: 14; d_gene: -; v_gene: TRBV19; abundance: -; j_gene: TRBJ1-2; CDR3aa: CASSIRQIASGYTF; CDR3nt: TGTGCCAGTAGTATAAGGCAGATTGCGTCTGGCTACACCTTC